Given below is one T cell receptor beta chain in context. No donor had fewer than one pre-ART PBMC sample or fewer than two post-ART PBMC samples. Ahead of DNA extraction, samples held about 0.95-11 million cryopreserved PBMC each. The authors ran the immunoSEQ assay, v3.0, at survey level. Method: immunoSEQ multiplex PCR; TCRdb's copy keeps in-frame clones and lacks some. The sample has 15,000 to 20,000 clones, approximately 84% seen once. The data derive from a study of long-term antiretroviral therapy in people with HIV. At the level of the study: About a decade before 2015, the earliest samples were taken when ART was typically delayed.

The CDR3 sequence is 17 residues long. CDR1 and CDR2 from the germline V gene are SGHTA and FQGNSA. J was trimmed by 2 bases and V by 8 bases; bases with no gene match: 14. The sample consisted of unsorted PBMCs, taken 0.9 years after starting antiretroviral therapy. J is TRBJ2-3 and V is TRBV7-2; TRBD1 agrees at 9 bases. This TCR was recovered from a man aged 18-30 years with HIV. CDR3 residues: CASGADRGLGPTDTQYF. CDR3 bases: TGTGCCAGCGGAGCGGACAGGGGACTCGGACCCACAGATACGCAGTATTTT.